These T cell receptor beta chains were read from a single sample in a study of T cell repertoires in cytomegalovirus infection. No antigen has been assigned to these receptors. TCRdb fed the reads into MiXCR, producing one record per CDR3 protein. The sample has approximately 110,000 distinct CDR3 sequences, over 25% seen once; the top ten hold around 54%. Material: CD8+ T cells from cultured PBMCs, obtained from culture after CMV antigen stimulation. The receptors here all came from a human donor in good health (CMV status not recorded). Some clones in this sample may be carry-over from other donors' samples. CDR3s include the opening cysteine and the closing phenylalanine or tryptophan. A D gene is named only where the DNA matches it firmly. Clone size is given for some rows only: seen once, a few or many times, or a class if the clone is expanded.

>.|.|TRBJ2-1|TRBV27
TGTGCCAGCAGTTTCGGGACTTACAATGAGCAGTTCTTC
CASSFGTYNEQFF
>few|.|TRBJ1-5|TRBV6-2/TRBV6-3
TGTGCCAGCAGCGGACGGGGGTCCGGTCAGCCCCAGCATTTT
CASSGRGSGQPQHF
>.|.|TRBJ2-2|TRBV7-8
TGTGCCGGGGGGAACACCGGGGAGCTGTTTTTT
CAGGNTGELFF
>.|.|TRBJ1-5|TRBV7-6
TGTGCCAGCAGCTCCTCTCAGGGGTTAAGCAATCAGCCCCAGCATTTT
CASSSSQGLSNQPQHF
>many|.|TRBJ1-4|TRBV7-8
TGTGCCAGCAGCTCACCCCCGGCAGGGCATGAAAAACTGTTTTTT
CASSSPPAGHEKLFF
>.|.|TRBJ1-2|TRBV28
TGTGCCAGCAGTTTATATGCAGATCCCAACTATGGCTACACCTTC
CASSLYADPNYGYTF
>few|.|TRBJ2-5|TRBV7-8
TGTGCCAGCAGCTTAGGGACCCCGGCAGAGGACCAGTACTTC
CASSLGTPAEDQYF
>.|.|TRBJ2-7|TRBV7-2
TGTGCCAGCAGCTTACCCCGGGGAGGTACCGCTTACGAGCAGTACTTC
CASSLPRGGTAYEQYF
>.|.|TRBJ2-1|TRBV20-1
TGCAGTGCTAGAGATTCAGGGCAGCTTGAGCAGTTCTTC
CSARDSGQLEQFF
>.|.|TRBJ1-1|TRBV27
TGTGCCAGCAGCCCTAAAGCGGGACCCCGGGAACCGAACACTGAAGCTTTCTTT
CASSPKAGPREPNTEAFF
>.|.|TRBJ2-7|TRBV9
TGTGCCAGCAGCGCGGGGGCTAGCGGCACCTACGAGCAGTACTTC
CASSAGASGTYEQYF
>few|TRBD2|TRBJ2-7|TRBV7-2
TGTGCCAGCGGTAGCGGGGGCTACGAGCAGTACTTC
CASGSGGYEQYF
>.|.|TRBJ1-5|TRBV18
TGTGCCAGCTCCCCAGGGGCGGATAATCAGCCCCAGCATTTT
CASSPGADNQPQHF
>few|.|TRBJ2-7|TRBV7-2
TGTGCCAGCAGCACCTGGGACTCCTACGAGCAGTACTTC
CASSTWDSYEQYF
>many|.|TRBJ1-1|TRBV18
TGTGCCAGCTCCCCTAACACTGAAGCTTTCTTT
CASSPNTEAFF
>few|.|TRBJ2-5|TRBV6-2/TRBV6-3
TGTGCCAGCAGTTACAGCCTAGAGAAGAACCAAGAGACCCAGTACTTC
CASSYSLEKNQETQYF
>few|TRBD1|TRBJ1-1|TRBV7-4
TGTGCCAGCAGCTCGACAGGGGTGAGCACTGAAGCTTTCTTT
CASSSTGVSTEAFF
>few|TRBD2|TRBJ2-3|TRBV27
TGTGCCAGCAGTGCCCCGGGACTAGGTGCAGATACGCAGTATTTT
CASSAPGLGADTQYF
>once|.|TRBJ1-2|TRBV9
TGTGCCAGCAGCGTATGGTCAGGGAGCAGTAATGGCTACACCTTC
CASSVWSGSSNGYTF
>.|TRBD1|TRBJ2-5|TRBV28
TGTGCCAGCAGTACAAGGACAGGGGGAGAGACCCAGTACTTC
CASSTRTGGETQYF
>.|.|TRBJ2-2|TRBV2
TGTGCCAGTTGTACAGGGTTCACCGGGGAGCTGTTTTTT
CASCTGFTGELFF
>.|.|TRBJ2-1|TRBV28
TGTGCCAGCAACCCCGAGGGACAAGGGGACTACAATGAGCAGTTCTTC
CASNPEGQGDYNEQFF
>few|.|TRBJ1-1|TRBV12-3/TRBV12-4
TGTGCCAGCAGTAGAACCGGGGACACTGAAGCTTTCTTT
CASSRTGDTEAFF
>.|.|TRBJ1-1|TRBV6-5
TGTGCCAGCAGTTACTCCATGGGGGGCACTGAAGCTTTCTTT
CASSYSMGGTEAFF
>few|TRBD2|TRBJ2-1|TRBV7-8
TGTGCCAGCAGATTACTATCGGGGGGGTACAATGAGCAGTTCTTC
CASRLLSGGYNEQFF
>few|.|TRBJ2-7|TRBV28
TGTGCCAGCAGGGAGGACGGACCCTACGAGCAGTACTTC
CASREDGPYEQYF
>many|.|TRBJ2-7|TRBV7-9
TGTGCCAGCAGCTCAGGACAGAGAGCCTACGAGCAGTACTTC
CASSSGQRAYEQYF
>few|.|TRBJ2-3|TRBV6-5
TGTGCCAGCAGTTACTCTTACGGGTCCTCCACAGATACGCAGTATTTT
CASSYSYGSSTDTQYF
>.|TRBD1|TRBJ1-5|TRBV20-1
TGCAGTGCTACCTCCTCGGACAGGGAGTCACAGCCCCAGCATTTT
CSATSSDRESQPQHF
>many|.|TRBJ1-2|TRBV10-3
TGTGCCATGGGGGAGGGGTTCGACTACACCTTC
CAMGEGFDYTF
>.|.|TRBJ2-3|TRBV7-9
TGTGCCAGCAGCGGGAGTCCGGGCCAGCAAACGCAGTATTTT
CASSGSPGQQTQYF
>few|.|TRBJ2-7|TRBV7-2
TGTGCCAGCAGCGTTACTGTCTCCTACGAGCAGTACTTC
CASSVTVSYEQYF
>many|.|TRBJ1-3|TRBV19
TGTGCCAGTAGTATGTGGTCCGGAAACACCATATATTTT
CASSMWSGNTIYF
>.|.|TRBJ2-3|TRBV7-9
TGTGCCACTTCGGCGGACACAGATACGCAGTATTTT
CATSADTDTQYF
>.|.|TRBJ2-2|TRBV29-1
TGCAGCGTTACAGGGTTTTACACCGGGGAGCTGTTTTTT
CSVTGFYTGELFF
>.|TRBD1|TRBJ2-5|TRBV27
TGTGCCAGCAGCGAATACAGGGGGGAGACCCAGTACTTC
CASSEYRGETQYF
>.|TRBD1|TRBJ1-2|TRBV5-3
TGTGCCAGCAGCGCCTCCCAGACAGGGGGTAATTATGGCTACACCTTC
CASSASQTGGNYGYTF
>few|.|TRBJ2-5|TRBV12-3/TRBV12-4
TGTGCCAGCAGTTTATTTCACGCACAGGGCTACCAAGAGACCCAGTACTTC
CASSLFHAQGYQETQYF
>.|.|TRBJ2-4|TRBV12-3/TRBV12-4
TGTGCCAGCAGTTTAAGCCGACAGGACATTCAGTACTTC
CASSLSRQDIQYF
>many|TRBD1|TRBJ2-3|TRBV12-3/TRBV12-4
TGTGCCAGCAGTTGGACAGGGGTGGTCACAGATACGCAGTATTTT
CASSWTGVVTDTQYF
>.|.|TRBJ2-3|TRBV24-1
TGTGCCACCAGTGATCAAGGTTCCTCTAGCACAGATACGCAGTATTTT
CATSDQGSSSTDTQYF